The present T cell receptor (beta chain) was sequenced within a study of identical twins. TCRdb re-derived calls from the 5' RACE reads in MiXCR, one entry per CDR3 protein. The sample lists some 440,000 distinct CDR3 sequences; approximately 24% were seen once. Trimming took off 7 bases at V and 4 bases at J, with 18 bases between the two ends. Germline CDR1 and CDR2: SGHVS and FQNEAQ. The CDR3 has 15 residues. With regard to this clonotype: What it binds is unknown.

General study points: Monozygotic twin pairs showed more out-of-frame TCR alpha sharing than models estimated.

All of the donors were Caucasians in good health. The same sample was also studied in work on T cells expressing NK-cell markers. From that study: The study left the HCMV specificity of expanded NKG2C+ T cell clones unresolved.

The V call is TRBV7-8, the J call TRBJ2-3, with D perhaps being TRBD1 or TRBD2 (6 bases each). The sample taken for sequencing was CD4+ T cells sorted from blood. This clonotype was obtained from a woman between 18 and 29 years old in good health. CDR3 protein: CASIPGRGEADTQYF. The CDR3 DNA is TGTGCCAGCATTCCTGGAAGGGGGGAGGCAGATACGCAGTATTTT.